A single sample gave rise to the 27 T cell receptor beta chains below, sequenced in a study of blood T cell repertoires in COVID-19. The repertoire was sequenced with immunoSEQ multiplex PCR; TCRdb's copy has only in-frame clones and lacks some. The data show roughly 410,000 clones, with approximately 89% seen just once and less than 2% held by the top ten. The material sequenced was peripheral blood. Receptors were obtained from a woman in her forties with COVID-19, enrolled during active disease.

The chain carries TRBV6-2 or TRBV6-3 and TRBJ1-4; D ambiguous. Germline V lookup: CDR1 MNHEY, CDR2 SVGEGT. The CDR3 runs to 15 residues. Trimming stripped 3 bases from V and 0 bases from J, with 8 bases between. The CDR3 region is CASSYERATNEKLFF. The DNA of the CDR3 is TGTGCCAGCAGTTATGAGCGAGCAACTAATGAAAAACTGTTTTTT.

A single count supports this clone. Here the CDR3 reads CASTTDSGNTEAFF. CDR3 nucleotides: TGTGCCAGCACCACTGACAGTGGGAACACTGAAGCTTTCTTT. This chain uses TRBV2 with TRBJ1-1; TRBD1 might be the D (5 bases). In germline, CDR1 is SNHLY, CDR2 FYNNEI. The CDR3 length is 14 residues. Deletions cut 7 bases from V and 1 base from J, with 13 bases between.

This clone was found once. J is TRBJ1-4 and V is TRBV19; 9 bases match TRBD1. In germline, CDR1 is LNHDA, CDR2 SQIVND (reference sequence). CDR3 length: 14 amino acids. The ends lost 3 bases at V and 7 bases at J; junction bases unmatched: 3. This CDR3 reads CASSIDRGVEKLFF. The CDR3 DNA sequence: TGTGCCAGTAGTATCGACAGGGGGGTTGAAAAACTGTTTTTT.

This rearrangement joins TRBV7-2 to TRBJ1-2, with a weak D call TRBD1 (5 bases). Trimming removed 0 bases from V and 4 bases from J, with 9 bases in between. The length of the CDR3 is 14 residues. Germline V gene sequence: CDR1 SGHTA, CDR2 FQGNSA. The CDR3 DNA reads TGTGCCAGCAGCTTAGCGGAGGGGATCTATGGCTACACCTTC. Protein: CASSLAEGIYGYTF.

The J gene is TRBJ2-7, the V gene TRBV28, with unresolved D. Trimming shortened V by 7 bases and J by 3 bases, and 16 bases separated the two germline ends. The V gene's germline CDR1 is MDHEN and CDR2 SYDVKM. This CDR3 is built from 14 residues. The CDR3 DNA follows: TGTGCCAGCATTGAGACACTCGGTTTCTACGAGCAGTACTTC. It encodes CASIETLGFYEQYF.

CDR3 sequence reads: CATSPSGKKTQYF. CDR3 sequence (DNA): TGTGCCACCAGCCCTAGCGGGAAAAAGACCCAGTACTTC. This rearrangement joins TRBV15 to TRBJ2-5; 9 positions agree with TRBD2. The CDR3 loop spans 13 amino acids. Germline V gene lookup returns CDR1 LNHNV and CDR2 YYDKDF (reference sequence). V lost 5 bases to trimming and J lost 6 bases; unmatched junction nucleotides: 4.

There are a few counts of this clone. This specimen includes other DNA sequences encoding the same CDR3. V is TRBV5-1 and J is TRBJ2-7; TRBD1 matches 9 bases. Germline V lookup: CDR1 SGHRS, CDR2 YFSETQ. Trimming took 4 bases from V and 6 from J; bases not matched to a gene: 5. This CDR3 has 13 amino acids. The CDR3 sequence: CASSQDRGPEQYF. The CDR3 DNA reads TGCGCCAGCAGCCAGGACAGGGGACCCGAGCAGTACTTC.

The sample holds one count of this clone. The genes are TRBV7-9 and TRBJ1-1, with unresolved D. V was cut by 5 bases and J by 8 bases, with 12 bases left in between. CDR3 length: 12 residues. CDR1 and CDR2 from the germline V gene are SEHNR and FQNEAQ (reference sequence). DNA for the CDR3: TGTGCCAGCAGCAGCACACCCGGGGAAGCTTTCTTT. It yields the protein CASSSTPGEAFF. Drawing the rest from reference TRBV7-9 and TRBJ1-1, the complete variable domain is DTGVSQNPRHKITKRGQNVTFRCDPISEHNRLYWYRQTLGQGPEFLTYFQNEAQLEKSRLLSDRFSAERPKGSFSTLEIQRTEQGDSAMYLCASSSTPGEAFFGQGTRLTVV.

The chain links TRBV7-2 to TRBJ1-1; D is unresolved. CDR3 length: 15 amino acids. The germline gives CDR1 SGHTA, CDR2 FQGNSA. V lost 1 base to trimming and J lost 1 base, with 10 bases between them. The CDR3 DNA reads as TGTGCCAGCAGCTTAGTTGGCAGTCCGAACACTGAAGCTTTCTTT. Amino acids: CASSLVGSPNTEAFF.

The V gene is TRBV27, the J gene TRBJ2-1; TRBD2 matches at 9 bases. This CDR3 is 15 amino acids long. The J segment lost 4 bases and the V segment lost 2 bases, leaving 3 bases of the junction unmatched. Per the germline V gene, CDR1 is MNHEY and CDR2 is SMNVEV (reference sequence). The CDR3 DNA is TGTGCCAGCAGTTTAGAAGCGGGGGGATACAATGAGCAGTTCTTC. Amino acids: CASSLEAGGYNEQFF.

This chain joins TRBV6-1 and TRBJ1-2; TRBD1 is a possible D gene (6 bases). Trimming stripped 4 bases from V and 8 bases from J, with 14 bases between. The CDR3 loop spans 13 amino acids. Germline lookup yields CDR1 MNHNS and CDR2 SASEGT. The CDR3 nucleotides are TGTGCCAGCAGTGGTCGGGGGGCGTCGGGCTACACCTTC. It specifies CASSGRGASGYTF.

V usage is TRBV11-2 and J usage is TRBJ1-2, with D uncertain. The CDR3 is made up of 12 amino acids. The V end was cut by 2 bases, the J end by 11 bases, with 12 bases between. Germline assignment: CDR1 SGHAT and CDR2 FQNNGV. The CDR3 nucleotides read TGTGCCAGCAGCTTAATTCCATCGGTTTACACCTTC. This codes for CASSLIPSVYTF.

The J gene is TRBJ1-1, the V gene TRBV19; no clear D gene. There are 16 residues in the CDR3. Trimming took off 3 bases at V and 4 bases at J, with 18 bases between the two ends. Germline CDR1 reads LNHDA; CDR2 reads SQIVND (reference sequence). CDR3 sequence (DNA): TGTGCCAGTAGTATCTACGGCTCTGGACGGGGCACTGAAGCTTTCTTT. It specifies CASSIYGSGRGTEAFF.

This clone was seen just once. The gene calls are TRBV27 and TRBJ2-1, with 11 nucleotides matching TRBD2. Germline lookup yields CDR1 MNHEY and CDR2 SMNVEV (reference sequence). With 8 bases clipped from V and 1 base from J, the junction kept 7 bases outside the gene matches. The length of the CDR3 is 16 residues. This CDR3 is CASSLAGGTSYNEQFF. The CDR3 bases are TGTGCCAGCTCGTTAGCGGGGGGGACTTCCTACAATGAGCAGTTCTTC.

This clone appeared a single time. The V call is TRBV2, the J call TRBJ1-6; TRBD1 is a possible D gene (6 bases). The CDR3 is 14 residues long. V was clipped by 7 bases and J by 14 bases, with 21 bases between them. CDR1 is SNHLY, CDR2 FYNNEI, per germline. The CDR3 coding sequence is TGTGCCAGCACAAGCAGGGGTATTCCGGACACCCTCCACTTT. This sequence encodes CASTSRGIPDTLHF. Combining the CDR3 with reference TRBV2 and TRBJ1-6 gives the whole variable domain EPEVTQTPSHQVTQMGQEVILRCVPISNHLYFYWYRQILGQKVEFLVSFYNNEISEKSEIFDDQFSVERPDGSNFTLKIRSTKLEDSAMYFCASTSRGIPDTLHFGNGTRLTVT.

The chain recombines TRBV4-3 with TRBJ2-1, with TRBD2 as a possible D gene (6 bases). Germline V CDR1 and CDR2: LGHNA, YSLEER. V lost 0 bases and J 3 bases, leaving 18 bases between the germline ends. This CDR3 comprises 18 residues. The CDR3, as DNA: TGCGCCAGCAGCCAAGATTGGTCCGCGGGGCCCAACTACAATGAGCAGTTCTTC. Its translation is CASSQDWSAGPNYNEQFF.

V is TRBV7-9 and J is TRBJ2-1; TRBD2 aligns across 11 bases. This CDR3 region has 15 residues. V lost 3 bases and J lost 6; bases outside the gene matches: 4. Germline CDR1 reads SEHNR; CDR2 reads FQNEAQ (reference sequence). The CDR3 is CASSFLAGGVNEQFF. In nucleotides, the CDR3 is TGTGCCAGCAGCTTTCTAGCGGGGGGAGTCAATGAGCAGTTCTTC. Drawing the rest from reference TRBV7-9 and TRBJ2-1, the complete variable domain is DTGVSQNPRHKITKRGQNVTFRCDPISEHNRLYWYRQTLGQGPEFLTYFQNEAQLEKSRLLSDRFSAERPKGSFSTLEIQRTEQGDSAMYLCASSFLAGGVNEQFFGPGTRLTVL.

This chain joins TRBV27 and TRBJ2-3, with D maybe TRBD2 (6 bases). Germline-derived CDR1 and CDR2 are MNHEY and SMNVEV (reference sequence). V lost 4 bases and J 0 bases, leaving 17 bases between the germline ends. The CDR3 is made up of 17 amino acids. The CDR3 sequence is CASSSIHPRGSTDTQYF. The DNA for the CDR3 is TGTGCCAGCAGTTCCATCCACCCCCGGGGGAGCACAGATACGCAGTATTTT.

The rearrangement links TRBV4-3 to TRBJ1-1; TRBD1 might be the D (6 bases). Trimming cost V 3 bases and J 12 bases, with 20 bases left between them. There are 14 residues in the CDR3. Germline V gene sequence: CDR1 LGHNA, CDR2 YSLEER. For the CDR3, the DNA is TGCGCCAGCAGCCACCGTGTACTGGACAGTTGGCCTTTCTTT. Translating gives CASSHRVLDSWPFF.

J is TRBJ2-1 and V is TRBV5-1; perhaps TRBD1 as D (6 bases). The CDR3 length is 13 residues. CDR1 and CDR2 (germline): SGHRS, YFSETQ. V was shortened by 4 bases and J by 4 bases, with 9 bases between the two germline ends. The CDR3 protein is CASSPTGYNEQFF. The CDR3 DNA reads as TGCGCCAGCAGCCCAACAGGGTACAATGAGCAGTTCTTC.

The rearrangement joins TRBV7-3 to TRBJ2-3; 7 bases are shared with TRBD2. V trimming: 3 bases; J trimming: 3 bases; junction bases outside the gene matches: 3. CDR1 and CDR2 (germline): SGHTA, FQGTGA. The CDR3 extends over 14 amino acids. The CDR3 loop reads CASSLAGETDTQYF. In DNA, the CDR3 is TGTGCCAGCAGCTTGGCGGGAGAGACAGATACGCAGTATTTT.

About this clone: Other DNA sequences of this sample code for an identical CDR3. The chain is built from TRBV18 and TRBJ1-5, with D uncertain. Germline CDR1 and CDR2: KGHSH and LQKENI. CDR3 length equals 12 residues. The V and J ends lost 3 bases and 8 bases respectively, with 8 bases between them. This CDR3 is CASSPSGEPQHF. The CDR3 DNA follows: TGTGCCAGCTCACCGTCTGGAGAGCCCCAGCATTTT. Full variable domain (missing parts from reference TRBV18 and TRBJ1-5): NAGVMQNPRHLVRRRGQEARLRCSPMKGHSHVYWYRQLPEEGLKFMVYLQKENIIDESGMPKERFSAEFPKEGPSILRIQQVVRGDSAAYFCASSPSGEPQHFGDGTRLSIL.

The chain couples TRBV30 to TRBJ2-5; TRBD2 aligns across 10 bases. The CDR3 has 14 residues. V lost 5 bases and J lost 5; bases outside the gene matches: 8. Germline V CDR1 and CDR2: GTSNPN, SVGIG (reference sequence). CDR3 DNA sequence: TGTGCCTGGCGGAGCGGGAGGGCCCCCGAGACCCAGTACTTC. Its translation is CAWRSGRAPETQYF.

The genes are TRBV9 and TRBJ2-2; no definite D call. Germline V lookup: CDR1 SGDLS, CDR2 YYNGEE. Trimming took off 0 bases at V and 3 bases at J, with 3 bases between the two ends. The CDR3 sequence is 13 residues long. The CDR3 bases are TGTGCCAGCAGCGTAGTAGACACCGGGGAGCTGTTTTTT. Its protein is CASSVVDTGELFF.

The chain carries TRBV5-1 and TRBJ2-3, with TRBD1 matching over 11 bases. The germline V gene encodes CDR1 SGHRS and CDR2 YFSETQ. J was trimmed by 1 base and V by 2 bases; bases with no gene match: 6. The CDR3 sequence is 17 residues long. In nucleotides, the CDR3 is TGCGCCAGCAGCTTTAGGACAGGGGGCCCCCGCACAGATACGCAGTATTTT. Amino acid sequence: CASSFRTGGPRTDTQYF.

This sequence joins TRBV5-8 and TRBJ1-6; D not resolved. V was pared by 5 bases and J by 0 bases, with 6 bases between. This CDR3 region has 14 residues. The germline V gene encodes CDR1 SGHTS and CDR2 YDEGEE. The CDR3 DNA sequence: TGTGCCAGCAGTCCGAGCTCCTATAATTCACCCCTCCACTTT. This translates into CASSPSSYNSPLHF.

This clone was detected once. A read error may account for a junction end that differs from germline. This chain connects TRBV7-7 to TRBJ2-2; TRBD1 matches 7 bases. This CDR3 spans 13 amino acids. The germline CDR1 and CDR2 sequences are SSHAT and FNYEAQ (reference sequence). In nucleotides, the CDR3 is TGTGCTAGCAGCTCGACAGGGCCCGGGGAGCTGTTTTTT. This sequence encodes CASSSTGPGELFF.